This T cell receptor (beta chain) was captured by sequencing in a study of regulatory T cells in long-lasting Graves disease. General study points: Public clonotype sharing was higher in persistent than newly diagnosed patients. Persistent Graves' patients showed less TCR diversity than newly diagnosed ones.

Time point: persistent/refractory GD, antithyroid drugs over 5 years with positive TRAb. PBMC RNA served as the TCR library source. The source of the patients was an endocrinology department in Xi'an, China. The sample holds a few counts of this clonotype. Its antigen remains unidentified. Arm-PCR with iRepertoire HTBI primers amplified the CDR3 regions for these TCR beta libraries. Under the authors' procedure: Samples collectively showed fewer than 80 TRBV and some 14 TRBJ segments. TCRdb ran MiXCR on the multiplex PCR reads and lists one entry per CDR3 protein. These V and J calls are TCRdb output, not the study's own analysis. Among hundreds of thousands of distinct CDR3 sequences listed, less than 25% were seen once. Germline CDR1 is DFQATT and CDR2 is SNEGSKA (reference sequence). The CDR3 has 14 amino acids. V shed 3 bases and J 6 bases; nucleotides not matched to a gene: 7.

This receptor was obtained from a female donor with Graves disease. The rearrangement uses TRBV20-1 and TRBJ2-3; 9 bases map to TRBD2. The sample here was peripheral blood mononuclear cells (PBMCs), taken when the disease was refractory, from a patient treated with antithyroid drugs. This CDR3 is CSARASGEWDTQYF. The CDR3 DNA reads as TGCAGTGCTAGGGCTAGCGGGGAGTGGGATACGCAGTATTTT.